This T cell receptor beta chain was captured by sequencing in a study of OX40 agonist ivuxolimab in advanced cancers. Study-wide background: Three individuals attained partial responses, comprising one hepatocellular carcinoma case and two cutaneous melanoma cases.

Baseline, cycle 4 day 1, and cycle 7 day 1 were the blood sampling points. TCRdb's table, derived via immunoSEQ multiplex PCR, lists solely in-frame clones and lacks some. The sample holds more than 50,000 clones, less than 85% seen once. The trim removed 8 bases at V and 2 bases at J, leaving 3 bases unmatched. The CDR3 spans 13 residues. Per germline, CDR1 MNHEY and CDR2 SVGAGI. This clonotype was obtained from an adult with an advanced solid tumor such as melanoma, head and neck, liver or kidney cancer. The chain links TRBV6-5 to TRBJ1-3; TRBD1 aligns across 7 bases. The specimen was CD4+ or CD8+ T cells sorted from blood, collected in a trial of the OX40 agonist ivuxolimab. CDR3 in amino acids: CASHDRAGNTIYF. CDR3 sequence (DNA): TGTGCCAGCCATGACAGGGCTGGAAACACCATATATTTT.